Listed below are T cell receptor beta chains from one sample, sequenced in a study of blood T cell repertoires in COVID-19. Profiled with immunoSEQ multiplex PCR; TCRdb holds only in-frame clones, not every one. The sample has about 210,000 clones, about 85% seen once. The specimen sequenced was peripheral blood. The source of these receptors is a man in his forties or fifties with acute or convalescent COVID-19. CDR3s include the opening cysteine and the closing phenylalanine or tryptophan. D genes are given only for firm matches. Only part of the rows carry a size: once, few, many, or a class if the clone is expanded.

v_call,clone_size,d_call,j_call,cdr3_aa,cdr3_nt
TRBV30,NA,TRBD1,TRBJ1-3,CAWAGQVGSGNTIYF,TGTGCCTGGGCAGGACAGGTTGGCTCTGGAAACACCATATATTTT
TRBV5-1,NA,NA,TRBJ2-3,CASSPQGGGPTDTQYF,TGCGCCAGCAGCCCCCAAGGGGGGGGGCCAACAGATACGCAGTATTTT
TRBV5-1,NA,NA,TRBJ1-1,CASSLTGPVDTEAFF,TGCGCCAGCAGCTTAACAGGGCCAGTGGACACTGAAGCTTTCTTT
TRBV28,NA,NA,TRBJ2-1,CASSSGTGLWNEQFF,TGTGCCAGCAGTTCTGGGACTGGATTGTGGAATGAGCAGTTCTTC
TRBV4-1,NA,NA,TRBJ2-1,CASSQGSARGLYNEQFF,TGCGCCAGCAGCCAGGGTTCGGCGCGGGGGCTATACAATGAGCAGTTCTTC
TRBV29-1,few,NA,TRBJ2-1,CSLRGSYYNEQFF,TGCAGCCTCCGGGGGTCCTACTACAATGAGCAGTTCTTC
TRBV5-6,NA,TRBD1,TRBJ2-1,CASSSVGDRDYEQFF,TGTGCCAGCAGCTCGGTAGGGGACAGGGACTATGAGCAGTTCTTC
TRBV6-2/TRBV6-3,NA,NA,TRBJ2-1,CASSYVYNEQFF,TGTGCCAGCAGTTACGTCTATAATGAGCAGTTCTTC
TRBV18,NA,TRBD1,TRBJ2-5,CASSPETGQETQYF,TGTGCCAGCTCACCGGAGACAGGGCAGGAGACCCAGTACTTC
TRBV7-4,NA,TRBD1,TRBJ1-1,CASSSRTGKGNMNTEAFF,TGTGCCAGCAGCTCGCGGACAGGCAAAGGGAATATGAACACTGAAGCTTTCTTT
TRBV5-1,few,TRBD2,TRBJ2-1,CASNPRPGLAGNEQFF,TGCGCCAGCAACCCTAGGCCGGGACTAGCTGGCAATGAGCAGTTCTTC
TRBV27,NA,TRBD1,TRBJ2-7,CASSFLSMDRGSHEQYF,TGTGCCAGCAGTTTCCTCTCGATGGACAGGGGAAGCCACGAGCAGTACTTC
TRBV7-3,NA,TRBD2,TRBJ2-3,CASRLPGLAGADTQYF,TGTGCCAGCAGATTACCGGGACTAGCGGGAGCAGATACGCAGTATTTT